This entry lists 5 T cell receptor beta chains sequenced from one sample in a study of Tregs in tolerant kidney transplant recipients (dated by TCRdb to 2018 to 2020). The library was produced with the immunoSEQ multiplex PCR assay. Imported from immuneACCESS, the table was reduced by TCRdb to in-frame sequences with V and J called. These copies leave out some clones; in studies compared against another copy, an unresolved V gene accounts for under half, and the cause of the remainder is not known. Per the sample table, the count is roughly 50,000 clones. The ten largest clonotypes hold about 0.83% of the sample. What this sample's time point label stands for: blood sample drawn before combined kidney and bone marrow transplant. The specimen was CD4+ T cells from blood, collected before the transplant. The source is a human donor who received a combined kidney and bone marrow transplant.

In the case of this clone: A read error may account for a junction end that differs from germline. Read coverage stops 3 residues before the CDR3 terminus; the germline J gene supplies the remainder. The rearrangement links TRBV7-2 to TRBJ1-1; D perhaps matches TRBD1 (5 bases). The CDR3 spans 14 residues. Germline CDR1 and CDR2: SGHTA and FQGNSA. The CDR3 sequence is CASSLDRWNAEAFF. The CDR3 bases that were read are TGTGCCAGCAGCTTAGACAGGTGGAACGCTGAA. Combining the CDR3 with reference TRBV7-2 and TRBJ1-1 gives the whole variable domain GAGVSQSPSNKVTEKGKDVELRCDPISGHTALYWYRQSLGQGLEFLIYFQGNSAPDKSGLPSDRFSAERTGGSVSTLTIQRTQQEDSAVYLCASSLDRWNAEAFFGQGTRLTVV.

The covered CDR3 bases are TGTGCCAGTAGTGGAGGGACAGGGGGAATCCACGAG. Translated, it gives CASSGGTGGIHE. From start to end, the CDR3 is CASSGGTGGIHEQYF. The chain has TRBV19 and TRBJ2-7; 11 positions agree with TRBD1. The read ends 3 residues before the CDR3 terminus; that terminus is restored from the germline J gene. The CDR3 extends over 15 amino acids. J was trimmed by 5 bases and V by 5 bases; bases with no gene match: 8. From germline, CDR1 is LNHDA and CDR2 SQIVND (reference sequence).

The covered CDR3 bases are TGTGCCAGCAGCTCGTACAGCTACGAG. It encodes CASSSYSYE. The whole CDR3 sequence is CASSSYSYEQYF. The V gene is TRBV7-9, the J gene TRBJ2-7; D is unresolved. The read terminates 3 residues ahead of where the CDR3 ends, so the germline J gene completes it. Trimming took off 4 bases at V and 3 bases at J, with 7 bases between the two ends. This CDR3 comprises 12 residues. Germline-derived CDR1 and CDR2 are SEHNR and FQNEAQ (reference sequence).

Turning to this clone: The CDR3 extends 3 residues past the end of the read, so its final part is completed from the germline J gene. The rearrangement joins TRBV23-1 to TRBJ1-5; TRBD1 matches at 9 bases. TRBV23-1 is an ORF, with its function uncertain. With V trimmed by 3 bases and J by 1 base, 7 bases remained unmatched. This CDR3 comprises 17 residues. CDR3 amino acids: CASSHTGTGKSNQPQHF. The CDR3 bases that were read are TGCGCCAGCAGTCACACCGGGACAGGGAAGAGCAATCAGCCC.

On this clone itself: The sequence runs out 3 residues before the end of the CDR3; the remainder is reconstructed from the germline J gene. The chain joins TRBV6-1 to TRBJ2-1; 8 bases agree with TRBD1. Germline trimming cut 2 bases from V and 7 bases from J; bases unmatched to any gene: 7. Germline values: CDR1 MNHNS, CDR2 SASEGT. This CDR3 is 15 amino acids long. CDR3 bases read: TGTGCCAGCAGTGAATTGGCAGGGGGCAAGAATGAG. Residues: CASSELAGGKNE. The CDR3 in its entirety is CASSELAGGKNEQFF.